This T cell receptor beta chain is from a study of shared clonotypes between healthy human individuals. The study, taken as a whole, reports: It was anticipated that sequencing depth would influence how many clonotypes donors shared. Shared across a few donors were around 5% of the naive CD4 clonotypes. The sampled material consisted only of blood, and tissue repertoires are likely to differ.

Germline-derived CDR1 and CDR2 are MNHEY and SMNVEV (reference sequence). This CDR3 region has 14 residues. V gave up 5 bases and J gave up 9 bases, with 20 bases separating them. As defined, naive CD8 cells were CD45RO-negative and positively selected for CCR7, with terminally differentiated effector memory CD45RA+ cells excluded. Method: immunoSEQ multiplex PCR; TCRdb's copy keeps in-frame clones and lacks some. This sample yields more than 2 million clones, of which about 93% are seen a single time; 1.5% to 2% belongs to the top ten. To note about this clone: Its antigen is unidentified.

This rearrangement joins TRBV27 to TRBJ2-7; D might be TRBD2 (6 bases). Sequenced sample: naive CD8+ T cells from PBMCs. The clonotype comes from a man aged 18 to 29 in good health. Some clones in this sample may be carry-over from other donors' samples. The CDR3 here is CASSTGLGPLGQYF. The CDR3 nucleotides are TGTGCCAGCAGTACGGGACTCGGCCCCTTGGGGCAGTACTTC.